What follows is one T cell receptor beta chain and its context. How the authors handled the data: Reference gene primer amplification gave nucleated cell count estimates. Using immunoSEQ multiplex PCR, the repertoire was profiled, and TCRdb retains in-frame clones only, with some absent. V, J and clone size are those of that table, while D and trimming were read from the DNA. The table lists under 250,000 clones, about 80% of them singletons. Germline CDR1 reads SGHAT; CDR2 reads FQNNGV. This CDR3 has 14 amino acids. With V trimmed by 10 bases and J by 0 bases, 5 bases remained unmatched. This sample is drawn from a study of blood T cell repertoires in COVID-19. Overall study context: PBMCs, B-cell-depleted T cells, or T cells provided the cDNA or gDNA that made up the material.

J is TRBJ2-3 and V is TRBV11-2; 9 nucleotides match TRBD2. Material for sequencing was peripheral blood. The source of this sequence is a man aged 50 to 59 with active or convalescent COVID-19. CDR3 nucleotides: TGTGCCATCACAGCGGGGGGTAGCACAGATACGCAGTATTTT. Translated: CAITAGGSTDTQYF.